This TCR beta chain was sequenced for a study of ipilimumab plus nivolumab after autologous stem cell transplantation. Overall study context: A median of roughly 8 nivolumab and 5 ipilimumab doses were given. DLBCL patients had primary refractory or relapsed disease.

As concerns this clone: Antigen: not known.

Study results and limitations: Authors suggest TCR repertoire, Treg phenotype and gut microbiota support further study.

Libraries were prepared by immunoSEQ multiplex PCR; TCRdb keeps only in-frame clonotypes and omits some of them. The sample includes fewer than 85,000 clones, 75% to 85% of them seen just once. Ipilimumab, 1 mg/kg, started 14 to 28 days after autologous transplant. This CDR3 has 14 residues. Germline lookup yields CDR1 KGHSH and CDR2 LQKENI. V was pared by 2 bases and J by 2 bases, with 9 bases between. The receptor's source is a male donor with diffuse large B-cell lymphoma. Specimen: PBMCs, collected in a trial of ipilimumab plus nivolumab as post-transplant consolidation. This chain connects TRBV18 to TRBJ2-5; TRBD1 might be the D (6 bases). The CDR3 region has the DNA TGTGCCAGCTCACCATACAGGGATCAAGAGACCCAGTACTTC. Its translation: CASSPYRDQETQYF.